Listed here is a single T cell receptor beta chain. Its matching antigen is unknown. A read error may account for a junction end that differs from germline. This sample stems from a study of tumor and adjacent non-tumor tissue in lung cancer. Across the whole study: The patients, 10 to 11 men and roughly 5 women, were roughly 30 to 80 with stage I to III disease.

The library came from three nested PCR rounds adapted from ARM-PCR protocols. TCRdb independently ran MiXCR on the multiplex PCR reads; one entry per CDR3 protein. This sample has about 110,000 distinct CDR3 sequences; around 82% occur once, and the top ten carry 20% to 25%. This sample's RNA came from whole unsorted tissue. Findings and limits, study-wide: Tumor tissue had significantly higher TCR diversity than normal lung.

Germline loops: CDR1 SGHTA, CDR2 FQGNSA. This CDR3 has 12 residues. The source material was lung tumor tissue. The chain uses TRBV7-2 and TRBJ1-1, with 7 nucleotides matching TRBD1. The TCR sequence derives from a man in his 70s with non-small cell lung cancer. The CDR3 region is CASSWTGTESFF. CDR3 DNA: TGTGCCAGCAGCTGGACAGGCACTGAATCTTTCTTT. Drawing the rest from reference TRBV7-2 and TRBJ1-1, the complete variable domain is GAGVSQSPSNKVTEKGKDVELRCDPISGHTALYWYRQSLGQGLEFLIYFQGNSAPDKSGLPSDRFSAERTGGSVSTLTIQRTQQEDSAVYLCASSWTGTESFFGQGTRLTVV.